This passage covers 15 T cell receptor beta chains from one sample sequenced in a study of blood T cell repertoires in COVID-19. Generated by immunoSEQ multiplex PCR, the TCRdb table keeps only in-frame clones and is missing some. Of 27,000 or so clones listed, around 88% are singletons. Sequences were obtained from peripheral blood. The receptors stem from a human donor in a cohort sampled during active COVID-19.

This chain connects TRBV19 to TRBJ1-1; D is perhaps TRBD1 (5 bases). Germline-derived CDR1 and CDR2 are LNHDA and SQIVND (reference sequence). Deletions cut 1 base from V and 4 bases from J, with 10 bases between. This CDR3 has 14 residues. Here the CDR3 DNA reads TGTGCCAGTAGTATAGGGGTGGGGGGCACTGAAGCTTTCTTT. It encodes CASSIGVGGTEAFF.

The V call is TRBV19, the J call TRBJ2-7; TRBD1 matches 7 bases. This CDR3 has 14 residues. Germline CDR1 LNHDA, CDR2 SQIVND (reference sequence). After removal of 4 bases from V and 2 bases from J, the junction contained 5 bases not matched to a gene. CDR3 amino acids: CASSTTGSPYEQYF. The CDR3 coding sequence is TGTGCCAGTAGTACGACAGGGAGCCCCTACGAGCAGTACTTC.

The chain couples TRBV27 to TRBJ1-1, with no clear D. From germline, CDR1 is MNHEY and CDR2 SMNVEV (reference sequence). V lost 5 bases, J lost 5 bases, and 12 bases lay in between. The CDR3 covers 13 residues. DNA of the CDR3: TGTGCCAGCAGTATCGACGGAGTTACTGAAGCTTTCTTT. This encodes CASSIDGVTEAFF.

This rearrangement joins TRBV2 to TRBJ2-7; 8 bases align to TRBD1. This CDR3 is 13 amino acids long. Germline CDR1 SNHLY, CDR2 FYNNEI. Germline trimming cut 3 bases from V and 7 bases from J; bases unmatched to any gene: 5. CDR3 sequence (DNA): TGTGCCAGCAGTGATTCAGGGGGCTGGGAGCAGTACTTC. It encodes CASSDSGGWEQYF.

This chain uses TRBV13 with TRBJ2-5, with 7 positions matching TRBD1. This CDR3 has 15 residues. Germline V gene lookup returns CDR1 PRHDT and CDR2 FYEKMQ (reference sequence). With 0 bases clipped from V and 2 bases from J, the junction kept 3 bases outside the gene matches. CDR3 nucleotides: TGTGCCAGCAGCTTAGGGAGGGGGCGGCAAGAGACCCAGTACTTC. Translated: CASSLGRGRQETQYF.

The gene calls are TRBV7-9 and TRBJ2-7; TRBD1 matches 11 bases. Looked up from germline, CDR1 is SEHNR and CDR2 is FQNEAQ (reference sequence). This CDR3 spans 15 amino acids. The V gene end was trimmed by 5 bases and the J gene end by 0 bases; junction bases not matched to a gene: 3. The CDR3 region has the DNA TGTGCCAGCAGCGACGGGACAGGGGGCTCCTACGAGCAGTACTTC. It codes for CASSDGTGGSYEQYF.

The gene calls are TRBV15 and TRBJ1-1; the D is unclear. CDR1 and CDR2 (germline): LNHNV, YYDKDF (reference sequence). This CDR3 has 15 amino acids. The V end was cut by 0 bases, the J end by 2 bases, with 10 bases between. The CDR3 nucleotides read TGTGCCACCAGCAGAGATTTACGCGTAAACACTGAAGCTTTCTTT. This translates into CATSRDLRVNTEAFF.

The chain is built from TRBV19 and TRBJ1-1; TRBD1 agrees at 7 bases. Germline lookup yields CDR1 LNHDA and CDR2 SQIVND (reference sequence). The CDR3 has 13 amino acids. Germline trimming cut 7 bases from V and 2 bases from J; bases unmatched to any gene: 4. As DNA, the CDR3 is TGTGCCAGTATCCGGACAGGAAACACTGAAGCTTTCTTT. Translation gives CASIRTGNTEAFF.

The chain is built from TRBV11-2 and TRBJ2-7, with 8 bases that match TRBD2. The CDR3 has 15 residues. V was pared by 3 bases and J by 6 bases, with 10 bases of the junction left unmatched. In germline, CDR1 is SGHAT, CDR2 FQNNGV. CDR3 DNA: TGTGCCAGCAGCTTCTATCTAGCGGGCGTTCGCGAGCAGTACTTC. Translating it yields CASSFYLAGVREQYF. Based on the CDR3 plus reference TRBV11-2 and TRBJ2-7, the full variable domain is EAGVAQSPRYKIIEKRQSVAFWCNPISGHATLYWYQQILGQGPKLLIQFQNNGVVDDSQLPKDRFSAERLKGVDSTLKIQPAKLEDSAVYLCASSFYLAGVREQYFGPGTRLTVT.

This clone was counted a single time. The rearrangement uses TRBV2 and TRBJ2-7; D is undetermined. Per germline, CDR1 SNHLY and CDR2 FYNNEI. V was clipped by 6 bases and J by 5 bases, with 5 bases between them. The CDR3 runs to 10 residues. CDR3: CASSIHEQYF. The DNA of the CDR3 is TGTGCCAGCAGCATCCACGAGCAGTACTTC.

The chain links TRBV5-4 to TRBJ2-5; TRBD2 aligns across 12 bases. Germline CDR1 is SGHNT and CDR2 is YYREEE (reference sequence). With 3 bases clipped from V and 0 bases from J, the junction kept 9 bases outside the gene matches. CDR3 size: 18 residues. Here the CDR3 reads CASSSPWTSGDYQETQYF. CDR3 nucleotides: TGTGCCAGCAGCTCGCCCTGGACTAGCGGGGACTACCAAGAGACCCAGTACTTC.

The V gene is TRBV28, the J gene TRBJ1-5, with 7 nucleotides matching TRBD1. Unmatched junction bases numbered 8, after V lost 4 bases and J lost 8 bases. The CDR3 is 14 residues long. Germline CDR1 reads MDHEN; CDR2 reads SYDVKM. The CDR3 nucleotides are TGTGCCAGCAGTTCCCAAGGGACAGTTAAGCCCCAGCATTTT. This gives the protein CASSSQGTVKPQHF. Full variable domain (rest looked up from reference TRBV28 and TRBJ1-5): DVKVTQSSRYLVKRTGEKVFLECVQDMDHENMFWYRQDPGLGLRLIYFSYDVKMKEKGDIPEGYSVSREKKERFSLILESASTNQTSMYLCASSSQGTVKPQHFGDGTRLSIL.

This clone was seen a few times. The chain couples TRBV30 to TRBJ1-5; maybe TRBD1 (6 bases). Trimming cost V 2 bases and J 7 bases, with 12 bases left between them. This CDR3 is 13 amino acids long. Per the germline V gene, CDR1 is GTSNPN and CDR2 is SVGIG (reference sequence). The CDR3 DNA follows: TGTGCCTGGAGTCCGGGGGGCGGACAGCCCCAGCATTTT. Protein product: CAWSPGGGQPQHF.

The chain joins TRBV27 to TRBJ2-1; 13 bases are a match to TRBD2. CDR3 length: 18 residues. CDR1 MNHEY and CDR2 SMNVEV come from the germline V gene (reference sequence). Trimming took 7 bases from V and 4 from J; bases not matched to a gene: 13. This CDR3 is CASTPRVLAGGLYNEQFF. The CDR3 coding sequence is TGTGCCAGCACCCCCAGGGTACTAGCGGGGGGGCTATACAATGAGCAGTTCTTC.

The chain carries TRBV3-1 (or the pseudogene TRBV3-2) and TRBJ2-6; no clear D. Per germline, CDR1 LGHDT and CDR2 YNNKEL (reference sequence). Trimming shortened V by 1 base and J by 0 bases, and 4 bases separated the two germline ends. The CDR3 totals 15 residues. The CDR3 spells CASSQGISGANVLTF. The CDR3 nucleotides are TGTGCCAGCAGCCAAGGTATCTCTGGGGCCAACGTCCTGACTTTC.